These 7 T cell receptor beta chains were all obtained from the same sample, sequenced in a study of CD8+ T cells in alopecia areata. Lesional scalp tissue (obtained by punch biopsy) and peripheral blood were collected from alopecia areata patients. Sequencing relied on a cDNA template that was reverse transcribed from extracted RNA. Clones were read by immunoSEQ multiplex PCR, and TCRdb kept only the in-frame ones, dropping some. Of around 14,000 clones in the sample, 55% to 70% were seen once. Sequenced here: skin, sampled at week 0. Receptors were obtained from a human donor with alopecia areata.

Remarks on this clone: At one boundary the junction diverges from the germline segment, which might be a read error. This chain's CDR3 is CASSQEEGYGTQPQHF. The CDR3 DNA sequence: TGTGCCAGCAGCCAAGAGGAGGGATATGGTACTCAGCCCCAGCATTTT. The gene calls are TRBV4-1 and TRBJ1-5; D unclear. The V gene's germline CDR1 is MGHRA and CDR2 YSYEKL. The CDR3 is made up of 16 amino acids.

This chain connects TRBV6-5 to TRBJ2-7; possibly TRBD1 or TRBD2 for D (5 bases each). Trimming cost V 5 bases and J 0 bases, with 14 bases left between them. Germline V gene lookup returns CDR1 MNHEY and CDR2 SVGAGI. The CDR3 covers 15 residues. DNA of the CDR3: TGTGCCAGCAGTCACCGGGGCCGGAGCTCCTACGAGCAGTACTTC. Translation gives CASSHRGRSSYEQYF.

The DNA of the CDR3 is TGTGCCAGCAGGCGTAGCGGGGAGTACGTGTACCAAGAGACCCAGTACTTC. The encoded protein is CASRRSGEYVYQETQYF. This rearrangement joins TRBV7-9 to TRBJ2-5, with 8 positions matching TRBD2. This CDR3 is built from 17 residues. The germline V gene has CDR1 SEHNR and CDR2 FQNEAQ (reference sequence). J was trimmed by 0 bases and V by 6 bases; bases with no gene match: 12.

The J gene is TRBJ2-5, the V gene TRBV7-9; D gene unclear. V lost 6 bases and J 4 bases, leaving 6 bases between the germline ends. Germline V gene data show CDR1 as SEHNR and CDR2 as FQNEAQ (reference sequence). This CDR3 spans 11 amino acids. CDR3 DNA sequence: TGTGCCAGCAGTTCCCTAGAGACCCAGTACTTC. As protein: CASSSLETQYF. The variable domain in full, completed from reference TRBV7-9 and TRBJ2-5, reads DTGVSQNPRHKITKRGQNVTFRCDPISEHNRLYWYRQTLGQGPEFLTYFQNEAQLEKSRLLSDRFSAERPKGSFSTLEIQRTEQGDSAMYLCASSSLETQYFGPGTRLLVL.

The chain couples TRBV7-2 to TRBJ1-6; D remains unclear. CDR3 length equals 12 residues. Trimming removed 2 bases at V and 6 bases at J, with 2 bases between. CDR1 and CDR2 (germline): SGHTA, FQGNSA. The CDR3 loop is CASSLPNSPLHF. DNA for the CDR3: TGTGCCAGCAGCTTACCTAATTCACCCCTCCACTTT. Drawing the rest from reference TRBV7-2 and TRBJ1-6, the complete variable domain is GAGVSQSPSNKVTEKGKDVELRCDPISGHTALYWYRQSLGQGLEFLIYFQGNSAPDKSGLPSDRFSAERTGGSVSTLTIQRTQQEDSAVYLCASSLPNSPLHFGNGTRLTVT.

This clone has more than one count but fewer than ten. The V call is TRBV21-1, the J call TRBJ2-7; whether TRBD1, the table's D call, matches the DNA was not checked. TRBV21-1 is assigned pseudogene status. This CDR3 has 13 amino acids. CDR3 DNA sequence: TGTGCCAGCAGCAATCCCAGGGCCTACGAGCAGTACTTC. Translating it yields CASSNPRAYEQYF.

This clone was seen only once. This rearrangement joins TRBV7-9 to TRBJ2-5, with D possibly being TRBD1 (6 bases). This CDR3 spans 11 amino acids. Deletions cut 7 bases from V and 4 bases from J, with 7 bases between. Germline CDR1 is SEHNR and CDR2 is FQNEAQ (reference sequence). CDR3 in amino acids: CASTGVETQYF. CDR3 in DNA: TGTGCCAGCACAGGGGTAGAGACCCAGTACTTC.